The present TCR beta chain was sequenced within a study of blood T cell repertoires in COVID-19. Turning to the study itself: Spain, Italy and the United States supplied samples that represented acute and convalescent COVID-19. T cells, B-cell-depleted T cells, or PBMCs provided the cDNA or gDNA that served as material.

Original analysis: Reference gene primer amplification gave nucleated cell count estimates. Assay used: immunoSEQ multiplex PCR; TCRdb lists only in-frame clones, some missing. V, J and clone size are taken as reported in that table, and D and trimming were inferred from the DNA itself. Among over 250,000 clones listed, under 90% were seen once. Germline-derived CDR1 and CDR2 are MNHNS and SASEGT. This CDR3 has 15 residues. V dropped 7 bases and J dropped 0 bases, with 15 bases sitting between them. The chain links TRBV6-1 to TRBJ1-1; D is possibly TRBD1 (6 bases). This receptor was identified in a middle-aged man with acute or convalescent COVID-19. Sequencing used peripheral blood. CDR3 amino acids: CASTPSQGLNTEAFF. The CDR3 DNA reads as TGTGCCAGCACTCCTTCCCAGGGGCTGAACACTGAAGCTTTCTTT.